This TCR beta chain was retrieved from a study of cytotoxic CD8 clonotypes in ibrutinib-treated CLL. Regarding the study as a whole: Progressing and sustained-remission patients had different sampling times. Once treatment began, public clonotypes, which were uncommon, contracted or stayed stable.

Produced via immunoSEQ multiplex PCR; TCRdb's table is partial and in-frame only. The sample has hundreds of thousands of clones, 80% seen once. The CDR3 contains 12 residues. Germline values: CDR1 LNHDA, CDR2 SQIVND (reference sequence). V lost 7 bases and J lost 9, with 13 bases in between. This clone occurred once. Its antigen is as yet unknown. Frozen PBMC stocks contributed around 1.9 micrograms of genomic DNA to the TCR beta libraries. Source: PBMCs, taken before ibrutinib treatment. This clonotype was sampled from a human donor with chronic lymphocytic leukemia. This chain links TRBV19 with TRBJ2-1; D unresolved. The CDR3 DNA reads TGTGCCAGTACCGCAGGCCTCAGTGAGCAGTTCTTC. Encoded protein: CASTAGLSEQFF.